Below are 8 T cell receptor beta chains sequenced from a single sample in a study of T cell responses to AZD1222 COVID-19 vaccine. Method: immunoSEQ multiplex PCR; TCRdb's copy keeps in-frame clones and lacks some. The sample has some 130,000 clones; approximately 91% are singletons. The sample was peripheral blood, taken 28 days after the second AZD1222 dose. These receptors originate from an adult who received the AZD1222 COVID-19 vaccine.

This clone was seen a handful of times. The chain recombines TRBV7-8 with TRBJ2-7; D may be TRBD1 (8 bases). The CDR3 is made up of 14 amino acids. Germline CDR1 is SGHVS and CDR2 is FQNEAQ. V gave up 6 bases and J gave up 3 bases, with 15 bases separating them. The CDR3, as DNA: TGTGCCAGCAGTATACAGGGGGGGGGCTACGAGCAGTACTTC. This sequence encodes CASSIQGGGYEQYF.

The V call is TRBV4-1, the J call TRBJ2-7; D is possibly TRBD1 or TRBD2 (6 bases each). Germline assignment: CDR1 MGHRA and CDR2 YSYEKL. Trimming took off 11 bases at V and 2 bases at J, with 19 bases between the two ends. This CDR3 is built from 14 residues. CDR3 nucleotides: TGCGCCGCCCAGAGGAAACGGGGGCCCTACGAGCAGTACTTC. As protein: CAAQRKRGPYEQYF.

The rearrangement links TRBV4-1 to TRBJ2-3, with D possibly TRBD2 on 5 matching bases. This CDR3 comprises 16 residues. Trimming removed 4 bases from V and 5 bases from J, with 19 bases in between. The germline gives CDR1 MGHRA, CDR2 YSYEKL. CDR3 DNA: TGCGCCAGCAGCCTCAAAATGGAGGTTGCGGGAGATACGCAGTATTTT. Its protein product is CASSLKMEVAGDTQYF.

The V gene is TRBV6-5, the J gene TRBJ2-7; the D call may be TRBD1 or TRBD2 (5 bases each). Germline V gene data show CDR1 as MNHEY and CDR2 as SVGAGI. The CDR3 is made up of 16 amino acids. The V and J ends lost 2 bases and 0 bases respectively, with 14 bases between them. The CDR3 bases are TGTGCCAGCAGTTACAGCGCCGGGACGGTCTCCTACGAGCAGTACTTC. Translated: CASSYSAGTVSYEQYF.

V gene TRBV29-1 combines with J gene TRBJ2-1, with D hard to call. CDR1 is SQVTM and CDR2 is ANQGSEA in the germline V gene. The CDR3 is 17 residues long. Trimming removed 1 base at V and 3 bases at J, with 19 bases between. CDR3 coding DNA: TGCAGCGTTGAAGCTCCCCTCACGGGTCGCCTCTACAATGAGCAGTTCTTC. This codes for CSVEAPLTGRLYNEQFF.

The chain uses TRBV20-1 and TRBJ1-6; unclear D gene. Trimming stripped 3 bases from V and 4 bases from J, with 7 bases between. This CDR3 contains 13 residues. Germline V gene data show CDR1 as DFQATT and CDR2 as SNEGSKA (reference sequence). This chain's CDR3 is CSASPSYNSPLHF. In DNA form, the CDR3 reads TGCAGTGCTAGTCCCAGTTATAATTCACCCCTCCACTTT.

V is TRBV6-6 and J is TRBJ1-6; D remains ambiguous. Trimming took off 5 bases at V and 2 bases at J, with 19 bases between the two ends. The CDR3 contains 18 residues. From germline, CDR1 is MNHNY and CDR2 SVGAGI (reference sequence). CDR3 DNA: TGTGCCAGCAGTCAATCCCAAGGGTCAAGCGCCTATAATTCACCCCTCCACTTT. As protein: CASSQSQGSSAYNSPLHF.

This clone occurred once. The DNA of the CDR3 is TGTGCCAGCAGTCCCTACCCGGAGGGGGGTTTCGGCTACACCTTC. This sequence encodes CASSPYPEGGFGYTF. This chain joins TRBV27 and TRBJ1-2; D is possibly TRBD1 (6 bases). Germline CDR1 MNHEY, CDR2 SMNVEV (reference sequence). The ends were cut back, 5 bases at V and 8 bases at J, with 21 bases in the middle. The CDR3 length is 15 residues.